Listed here are 2 T cell receptor beta chains from one sample, sequenced in a study of vaccination effects on CD4 cells after COVID-19. Antigens of these TCRs are unknown. This table comes from immunoSEQ multiplex PCR, and its TCRdb copy is limited to in-frame clones, with some not included. The repertoire holds roughly 24,000 clones, over 75% seen once, with around 25% in the top ten. Antigen-specific CD4+ T cell clonotypes were called by their expansion after viral peptide-pool culture in ViraFEST. Cultured cells yielded isolated CD4+ T cells after roughly 11 days. It was two doses of either the BNT162b2 or mRNA-1273 vaccine that participants received. The sequenced sample was CD4+ T cells from PBMCs cultured with HCoV-NL63 spike peptides, obtained after COVID-19 vaccination. These receptors were collected from a human donor who received a COVID-19 vaccine.

This rearrangement joins TRBV7-2 to TRBJ1-1; no firm D call. The ends were cut back, 5 bases at V and 4 bases at J, with 11 bases in the middle. The CDR3 loop spans 13 amino acids. The germline gives CDR1 SGHTA, CDR2 FQGNSA. The CDR3, as DNA: TGTGCCAGCAGCCGCGGAAGGGCCACTGAAGCTTTCTTT. It codes for CASSRGRATEAFF. Full variable domain (rest looked up from reference TRBV7-2 and TRBJ1-1): GAGVSQSPSNKVTEKGKDVELRCDPISGHTALYWYRQSLGQGLEFLIYFQGNSAPDKSGLPSDRFSAERTGGSVSTLTIQRTQQEDSAVYLCASSRGRATEAFFGQGTRLTVV.

The CDR3 region has the DNA TGTGCCAGCAGTTACAGTGGGGGTACCTACGAGCAGTACTTC. This gives the protein CASSYSGGTYEQYF. The V gene is TRBV6-5, the J gene TRBJ2-7; D assignment may be TRBD1 or TRBD2 (5 bases each). The germline V gene has CDR1 MNHEY and CDR2 SVGAGI. The CDR3 runs 14 residues. The germline V and J ends were trimmed by 2 bases and 2 bases, with 10 bases remaining between them.